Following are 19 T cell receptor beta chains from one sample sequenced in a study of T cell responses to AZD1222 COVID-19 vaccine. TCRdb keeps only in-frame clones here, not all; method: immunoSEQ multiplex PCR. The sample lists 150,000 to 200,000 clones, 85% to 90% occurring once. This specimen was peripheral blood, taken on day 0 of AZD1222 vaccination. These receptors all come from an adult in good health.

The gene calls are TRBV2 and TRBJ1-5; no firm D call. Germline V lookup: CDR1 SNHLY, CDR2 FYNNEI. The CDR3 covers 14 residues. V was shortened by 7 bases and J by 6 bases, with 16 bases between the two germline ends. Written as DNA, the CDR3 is TGTGCCAGCACGCGACTCGGAGGAAGTCAGCCCCAGCATTTT. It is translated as CASTRLGGSQPQHF.

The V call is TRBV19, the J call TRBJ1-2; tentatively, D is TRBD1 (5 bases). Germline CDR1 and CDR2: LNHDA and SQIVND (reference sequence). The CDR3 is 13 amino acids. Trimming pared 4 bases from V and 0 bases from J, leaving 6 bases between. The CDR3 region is CASSRTPNYGYTF. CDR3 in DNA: TGTGCCAGTAGTAGGACACCTAACTATGGCTACACCTTC.

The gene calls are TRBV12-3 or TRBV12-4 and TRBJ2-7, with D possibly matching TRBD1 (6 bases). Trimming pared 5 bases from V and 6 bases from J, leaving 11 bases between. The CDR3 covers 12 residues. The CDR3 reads CASSEQGFEQYF. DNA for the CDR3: TGTGCCAGCAGTGAGCAGGGGTTCGAGCAGTACTTC.

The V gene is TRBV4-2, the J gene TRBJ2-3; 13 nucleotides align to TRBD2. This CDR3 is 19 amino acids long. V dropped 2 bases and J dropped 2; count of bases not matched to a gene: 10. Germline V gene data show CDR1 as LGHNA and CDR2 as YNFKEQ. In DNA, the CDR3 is TGTGCCAGCAGCCAAACAACTGGACTAGCGGGGGCCTTCACAGATACGCAGTATTTT. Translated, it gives CASSQTTGLAGAFTDTQYF.

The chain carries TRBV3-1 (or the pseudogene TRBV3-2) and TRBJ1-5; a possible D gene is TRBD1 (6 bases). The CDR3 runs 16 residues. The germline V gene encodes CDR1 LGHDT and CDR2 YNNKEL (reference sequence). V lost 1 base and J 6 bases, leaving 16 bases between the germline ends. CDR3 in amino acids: CASSQGGGQGGQPQHF. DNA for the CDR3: TGTGCCAGCAGCCAAGGGGGGGGGCAGGGCGGTCAGCCCCAGCATTTT.

The CDR3 here is CASRPGQAISYEQYF. DNA for the CDR3: TGTGCCAGCAGGCCAGGACAGGCGATATCCTACGAGCAGTACTTC. The gene calls are TRBV11-2 and TRBJ2-7; 7 bases are a match to TRBD1. CDR3 length: 15 amino acids. V gave up 6 bases and J gave up 1 base; unmatched junction bases: 9. Germline CDR1 and CDR2: SGHAT and FQNNGV.

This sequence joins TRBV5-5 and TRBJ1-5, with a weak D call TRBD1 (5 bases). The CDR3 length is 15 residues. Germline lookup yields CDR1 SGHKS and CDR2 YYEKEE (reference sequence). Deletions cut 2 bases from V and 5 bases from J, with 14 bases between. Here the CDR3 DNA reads TGTGCCAGCAGCTTTAGGGGTCAGGGTGATCAGCCCCAGCATTTT. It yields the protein CASSFRGQGDQPQHF.

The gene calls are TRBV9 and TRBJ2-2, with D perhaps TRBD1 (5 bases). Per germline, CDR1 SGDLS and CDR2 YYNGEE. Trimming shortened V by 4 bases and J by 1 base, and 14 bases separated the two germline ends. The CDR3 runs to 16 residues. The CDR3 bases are TGTGCCAGCAGCCCTAGGGGCCGAATGAACACCGGGGAGCTGTTTTTT. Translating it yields CASSPRGRMNTGELFF. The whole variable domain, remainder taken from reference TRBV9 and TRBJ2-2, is DSGVTQTPKHLITATGQRVTLRCSPRSGDLSVYWYQQSLDQGLQFLIQYYNGEERAKGNILERFSAQQFPDLHSELNLSSLELGDSALYFCASSPRGRMNTGELFFGEGSRLTVL.

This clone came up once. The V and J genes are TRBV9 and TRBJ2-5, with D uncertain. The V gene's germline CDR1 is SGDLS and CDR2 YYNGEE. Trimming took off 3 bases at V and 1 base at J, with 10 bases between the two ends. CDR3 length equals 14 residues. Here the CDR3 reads CASSEIGIQETQYF. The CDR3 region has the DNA TGTGCCAGCAGCGAAATCGGTATCCAAGAGACCCAGTACTTC.

For the CDR3, the DNA is TGTGCCAGCATCACAGGGGGCATCTATGGCTACACCTTC. Protein: CASITGGIYGYTF. J is TRBJ1-2 and V is TRBV28; 9 nucleotides agree with TRBD1. Germline-derived CDR1 and CDR2 are MDHEN and SYDVKM. The CDR3 totals 13 residues. The V and J ends lost 7 bases and 4 bases, in that order; junction bases with no gene match: 4.

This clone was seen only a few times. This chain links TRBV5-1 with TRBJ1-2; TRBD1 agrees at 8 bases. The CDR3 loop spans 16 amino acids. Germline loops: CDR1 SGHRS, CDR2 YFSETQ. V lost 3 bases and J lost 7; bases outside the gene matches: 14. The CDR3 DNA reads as TGCGCCAGCAGCTCGCAGGGGGCGCTTGGTCCTCGTGGCTACACCTTC. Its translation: CASSSQGALGPRGYTF.

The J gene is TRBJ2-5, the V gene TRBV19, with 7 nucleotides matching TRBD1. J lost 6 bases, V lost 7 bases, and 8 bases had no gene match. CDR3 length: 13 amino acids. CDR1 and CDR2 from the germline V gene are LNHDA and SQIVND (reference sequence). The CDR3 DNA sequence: TGTGCCAGTAAATTTACAGGGGTGAAGACCCAGTACTTC. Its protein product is CASKFTGVKTQYF.

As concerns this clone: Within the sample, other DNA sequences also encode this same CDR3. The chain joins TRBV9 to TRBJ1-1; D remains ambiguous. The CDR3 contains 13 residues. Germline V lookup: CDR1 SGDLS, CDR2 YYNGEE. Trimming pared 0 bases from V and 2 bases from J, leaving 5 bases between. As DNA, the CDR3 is TGTGCCAGCAGCGTAGCCGCTAACACTGAAGCTTTCTTT. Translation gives CASSVAANTEAFF.

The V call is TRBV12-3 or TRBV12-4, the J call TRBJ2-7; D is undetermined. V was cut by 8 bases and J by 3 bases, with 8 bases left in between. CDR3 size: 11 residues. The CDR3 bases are TGTGCCAGCCGTTCGGTCTACGAGCAGTACTTC. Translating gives CASRSVYEQYF.

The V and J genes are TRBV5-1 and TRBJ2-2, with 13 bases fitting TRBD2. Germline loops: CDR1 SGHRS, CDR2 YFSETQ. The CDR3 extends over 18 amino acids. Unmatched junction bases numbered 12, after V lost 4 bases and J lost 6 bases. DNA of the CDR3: TGCGCCAGCAGCGAAACCCCGACTAGCGGGAGGCGCGCCGGGGAGCTGTTTTTT. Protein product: CASSETPTSGRRAGELFF.

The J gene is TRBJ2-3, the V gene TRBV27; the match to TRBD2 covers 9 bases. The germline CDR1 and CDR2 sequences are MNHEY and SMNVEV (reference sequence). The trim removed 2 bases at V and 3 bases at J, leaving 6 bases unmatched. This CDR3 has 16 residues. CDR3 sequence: CASSLRTSEATDTQYF. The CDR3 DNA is TGTGCCAGCAGTTTAAGGACTAGCGAAGCTACAGATACGCAGTATTTT.

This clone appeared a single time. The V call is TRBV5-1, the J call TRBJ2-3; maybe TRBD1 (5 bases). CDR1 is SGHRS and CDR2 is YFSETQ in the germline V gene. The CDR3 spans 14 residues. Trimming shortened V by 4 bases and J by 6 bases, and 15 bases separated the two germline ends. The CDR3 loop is CASSAQGDSDTQYF. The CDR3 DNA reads TGCGCCAGCAGCGCCCAAGGGGATTCGGATACGCAGTATTTT.

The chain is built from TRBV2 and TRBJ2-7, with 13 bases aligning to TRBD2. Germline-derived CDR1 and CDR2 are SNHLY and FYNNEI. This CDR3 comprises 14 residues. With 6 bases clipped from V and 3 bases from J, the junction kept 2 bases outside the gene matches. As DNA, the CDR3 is TGTGCCAGCAGGGGACTAGCGGGATACTACGAGCAGTACTTC. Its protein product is CASRGLAGYYEQYF. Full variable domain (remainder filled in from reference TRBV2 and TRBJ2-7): EPEVTQTPSHQVTQMGQEVILRCVPISNHLYFYWYRQILGQKVEFLVSFYNNEISEKSEIFDDQFSVERPDGSNFTLKIRSTKLEDSAMYFCASRGLAGYYEQYFGPGTRLTVT.

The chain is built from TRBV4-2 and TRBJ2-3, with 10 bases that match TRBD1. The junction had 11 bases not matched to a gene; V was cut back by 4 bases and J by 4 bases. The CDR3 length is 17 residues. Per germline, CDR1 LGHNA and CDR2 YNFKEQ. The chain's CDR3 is CASSRSGTGAYPDTQYF. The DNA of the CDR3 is TGTGCCAGCAGCCGGTCCGGGACAGGGGCCTACCCAGATACGCAGTATTTT.